This TCR beta chain originates from a study of vaccination and CD4 T cells after COVID-19. Across the study: Sampling post-COVID took place a median around 99 days after diagnosis (range 35 to 161).

The study's findings and limits: It was observed that, in convalescent patients, a median about 90% of reactive clones arose only post-vaccination.

The V gene lost 6 bases and the J gene lost 0 bases, with 8 bases spanning the gap. Germline V CDR1 and CDR2: SNHLY, FYNNEI. CDR3 size: 14 residues. Described treatment: approximately nine-day PBMC culture with coronavirus spike peptide pools or control peptides (ViraFEST assay). In the case of this clonotype: The antigen is undetermined.

Oncomine TCR Beta short-read sequencing was applied to DNA from cultured CD4+ T cells. Each CDR3 protein gets one entry after TCRdb re-called the PCR reads with MiXCR. This table holds 13,000 or so distinct CDR3 sequences, roughly half found once. This material consisted of cultured CD4+ T cells from blood, taken after SARS-CoV-2 vaccination. This sequence joins TRBV2 and TRBJ2-2; D possibly matches TRBD1 or TRBD2 (5 bases each). This clonotype was obtained from a human donor with COVID-19. The CDR3 reads CASSEGSNTGELFF. The CDR3 nucleotides read TGTGCCAGCAGCGAGGGGTCGAACACCGGGGAGCTGTTTTTT.